The clone carrying this TCR beta chain has just a few counts. The target antigen is unknown. With 7 bases removed from V and 0 bases from J, the gap between germline ends came to 15 bases. This CDR3 comprises 15 residues. Germline V CDR1 and CDR2: SGHVT, SQSDAQ. This sample was taken from a study of T cell repertoires in cytomegalovirus infection. In the study overall: Selected CMV epitopes included recently identified HLA-C-restricted ones as well as well-studied HLA-B-restricted ones. Indications came from public TCR beta signatures; they pointed to CMV infection and to a matching HLA type. Notes on the study in general: The cumulative frequency of public TCR beta families identified carriers of CMV plus the relevant HLA. CMV-specific TCR beta clonotypes restricted by HLA-C were the ones dominating the ex vivo response.

MiXCR, applied by TCRdb to the reads, yields one record per CDR3 protein. Found here are fewer than 950,000 distinct CDR3 sequences, 30% to 35% of them singletons; the top ten hold around 11%. The clonotype comes from a human donor in good health (CMV status not recorded). Some clones in this sample may be carry-over from other donors' samples. V usage is TRBV7-4 and J usage is TRBJ1-2; D is undetermined. The input for sequencing was cultured CD8+ T cells from PBMCs, taken from culture after CMV antigen stimulation. For the CDR3, the DNA is TGTGCCAGCAAGTTTTACACCCATTCTAACTATGGCTACACCTTC. This translates into CASKFYTHSNYGYTF.